The 26 T cell receptor beta chains reported below all come from one sample, sequenced in a study of cytomegalovirus exposure and HLA in healthy donors. It was with 60 Vbeta and 13 Jbeta primers that the PCR ran. Libraries were prepared by immunoSEQ multiplex PCR; TCRdb keeps only in-frame clonotypes and omits some of them. The sample includes some 150,000 clones, less than 80% of them seen just once. Sequencing was performed on PBMCs. The source of these receptors is a middle-aged man in good health and CMV-seronegative.

The chain carries TRBV7-9 and TRBJ2-7; the D gene is possibly TRBD2 (7 bases). There are 12 residues in the CDR3. Germline CDR1 and CDR2: SEHNR and FQNEAQ (reference sequence). The V end was cut by 8 bases, the J end by 6 bases, with 14 bases between. CDR3 sequence reads: CASGGGGGEQYF. As DNA, the CDR3 is TGTGCCAGCGGGGGGGGCGGGGGCGAGCAGTACTTC.

CDR3: CASSPGQGRGYEQYF. DNA of the CDR3: TGTGCCAGCAGCCCCGGACAGGGAAGAGGCTACGAGCAGTACTTC. The chain combines TRBV5-4 with TRBJ2-7; 8 bases are a match to TRBD1. The V segment lost 4 bases and the J segment 3 bases; nucleotides outside the gene matches: 9. This CDR3 has 15 residues. Germline-derived CDR1 and CDR2 are SGHNT and YYREEE (reference sequence).

The chain couples TRBV28 to TRBJ2-5; a possible D gene is TRBD1 (6 bases). V lost 6 bases and J 2 bases, leaving 16 bases between the germline ends. CDR1 is MDHEN, CDR2 SYDVKM, per germline. The CDR3 length is 15 residues. CDR3: CASSERGFRQETQYF. Written as DNA, the CDR3 is TGTGCCAGCAGCGAAAGGGGGTTCCGGCAAGAGACCCAGTACTTC.

The chain recombines TRBV15 with TRBJ2-7; 13 nucleotides align to TRBD2. The CDR3 is made up of 16 amino acids. CDR1 is LNHNV, CDR2 YYDKDF, per germline (reference sequence). Germline trimming cut 1 base from V and 3 bases from J; bases unmatched to any gene: 3. CDR3 loop: CATSRGGLAGYYEQYF. CDR3 bases: TGTGCCACCAGCAGAGGGGGACTAGCGGGGTACTACGAGCAGTACTTC.

The chain combines TRBV28 with TRBJ2-1; 9 bases are shared with TRBD2. The germline V gene encodes CDR1 MDHEN and CDR2 SYDVKM. This CDR3 is built from 16 residues. With V trimmed by 2 bases and J by 6 bases, 8 bases remained unmatched. CDR3 amino acids: CASSLPWLAGPNEQFF. In DNA form, the CDR3 reads TGTGCCAGCAGTTTACCTTGGCTAGCGGGACCCAATGAGCAGTTCTTC. The full variable domain, its missing parts supplied by reference TRBV28 and TRBJ2-1, is DVKVTQSSRYLVKRTGEKVFLECVQDMDHENMFWYRQDPGLGLRLIYFSYDVKMKEKGDIPEGYSVSREKKERFSLILESASTNQTSMYLCASSLPWLAGPNEQFFGPGTRLTVL.

This chain connects TRBV5-1 to TRBJ2-2; 11 bases line up with TRBD2. Germline-derived CDR1 and CDR2 are SGHRS and YFSETQ. This CDR3 region has 16 residues. V dropped 4 bases and J dropped 6; count of bases not matched to a gene: 8. CDR3 nucleotides: TGCGCCAGCAGCCTCCCGGGACTAGCGGTGCCCGGGGAGCTGTTTTTT. It translates to CASSLPGLAVPGELFF.

The CDR3 reads CAPAEGVYPDYNEQFF. CDR3 sequence (DNA): TGTGCCCCCGCCGAAGGGGTCTACCCCGACTACAATGAGCAGTTCTTC. This rearrangement joins TRBV7-8 to TRBJ2-1; TRBD1 might be the D (5 bases). The CDR3 sequence is 16 residues long. CDR1 and CDR2 from the germline V gene are SGHVS and FQNEAQ. Between the trimmed V and J ends, which lost 11 bases and 3 bases, there was a span of 23 bases. Full variable domain (missing parts from reference TRBV7-8 and TRBJ2-1): GAGVSQSPRYKVAKRGQDVALRCDPISGHVSLFWYQQALGQGPEFLTYFQNEAQLDKSGLPSDRFFAERPEGSVSTLKIQRTQQEDSAVYLCAPAEGVYPDYNEQFFGPGTRLTVL.

The genes are TRBV7-2 and TRBJ2-5; 7 positions match TRBD2. CDR1 and CDR2 (germline): SGHTA, FQGNSA. V lost 1 base, J lost 5 bases, and 7 bases stayed unmatched. This CDR3 is 15 amino acids long. DNA of the CDR3: TGTGCCAGCAGCTTAGATCCAGCGGGATTGGAGACCCAGTACTTC. Translated: CASSLDPAGLETQYF. Full variable domain (remainder filled in from reference TRBV7-2 and TRBJ2-5): GAGVSQSPSNKVTEKGKDVELRCDPISGHTALYWYRQSLGQGLEFLIYFQGNSAPDKSGLPSDRFSAERTGGSVSTLTIQRTQQEDSAVYLCASSLDPAGLETQYFGPGTRLLVL.

The V call is TRBV6-1, the J call TRBJ2-5; 11 bases align to TRBD2. CDR3 length: 16 residues. Germline V gene lookup returns CDR1 MNHNS and CDR2 SASEGT. The trim removed 4 bases at V and 4 bases at J, leaving 8 bases unmatched. DNA for the CDR3: TGTGCCAGCAGTGCGCTAGCGGGAGGTTTGAGAGAGACCCAGTACTTC. It encodes CASSALAGGLRETQYF.

The chain joins TRBV18 to TRBJ1-1, with 8 bases aligning to TRBD1. V lost 3 bases, J lost 1 base, and 4 bases stayed unmatched. The CDR3 contains 15 residues. Germline CDR1 KGHSH, CDR2 LQKENI. CDR3 nucleotide sequence: TGTGCCAGCTCACCCGGACAGGGCCCGAACACTGAAGCTTTCTTT. Translating gives CASSPGQGPNTEAFF.

This clone showed up just once. V gene TRBV13 combines with J gene TRBJ1-6; maybe TRBD1 (6 bases). Germline V gives CDR1 PRHDT, CDR2 FYEKMQ (reference sequence). The CDR3 spans 15 residues. Trimming pared 7 bases from V and 10 bases from J, leaving 20 bases between. The CDR3 here is CASTPGRGSESPLHF. The CDR3 coding sequence is TGTGCCAGCACCCCGGGCAGGGGATCCGAGTCACCCCTCCACTTT.

The V call is TRBV4-3, the J call TRBJ2-3; 9 bases map to TRBD2. CDR1 is LGHNA, CDR2 YSLEER, per germline. Unmatched junction bases numbered 0, after V lost 4 bases and J lost 4 bases. The CDR3 extends over 13 amino acids. CDR3 nucleotide sequence: TGCGCCAGCAGCCTAGCGGGAGCAGATACGCAGTATTTT. Amino acids: CASSLAGADTQYF.

CDR3 nucleotide sequence: TGCAGCGTCGGCGGGCTAGCGGGAACGGGTGCCGGGGAGCTGTTTTTT. This codes for CSVGGLAGTGAGELFF. This chain links TRBV29-1 with TRBJ2-2; TRBD2 matches 9 bases. Germline V gene sequence: CDR1 SQVTM, CDR2 ANQGSEA. The trim removed 6 bases at V and 6 bases at J, leaving 14 bases unmatched. The CDR3 spans 16 residues.

CDR3 bases: TGTGCCAGTAGCTCCGGGACAGGGTTCTCCCCACTGTTTTTT. Its translation: CASSSGTGFSPLFF. This rearrangement joins TRBV19 to TRBJ1-4, with 9 positions matching TRBD1. The CDR3 totals 14 residues. Germline V gives CDR1 LNHDA, CDR2 SQIVND (reference sequence). J was trimmed by 13 bases and V by 6 bases; bases with no gene match: 12.

This clone was found once. This chain connects TRBV29-1 to TRBJ2-7; 9 positions match TRBD2. V dropped 6 bases and J dropped 3; count of bases not matched to a gene: 6. Germline CDR1 reads SQVTM; CDR2 reads ANQGSEA. The CDR3 has 13 amino acids. The CDR3 DNA reads as TGCAGCGTCGCCGGGACTAGCAGCTACGAGCAGTACTTC. Translated: CSVAGTSSYEQYF.

The CDR3 nucleotides are TGTGCCAGCAGCCCCCAAACCGCAGGCCACCGAGAGACCCAGTACTTC. It yields the protein CASSPQTAGHRETQYF. The rearrangement links TRBV5-4 to TRBJ2-5; D is undetermined. This CDR3 is 16 amino acids long. Trimming took 4 bases from V and 4 from J, leaving 20 bases between them. CDR1 and CDR2 (germline): SGHNT, YYREEE (reference sequence).

The V call is TRBV7-9, the J call TRBJ2-7; 10 nucleotides agree with TRBD2. Germline V gene data show CDR1 as SEHNR and CDR2 as FQNEAQ (reference sequence). The ends lost 5 bases at V and 5 bases at J; junction bases unmatched: 6. The CDR3 totals 14 residues. DNA of the CDR3: TGTGCCAGCAGCCCGAGCGGGAGGGCCAACGAGCAGTACTTC. This gives the protein CASSPSGRANEQYF.

The V call is TRBV28, the J call TRBJ2-3, with D perhaps matching TRBD2 (6 bases). The CDR3 spans 14 residues. The V end lost 7 bases, the J end lost 3 bases, and 14 bases lay between the germline ends. Germline CDR1 and CDR2: MDHEN and SYDVKM. This chain's CDR3 is CASTRDSETDTQYF. The CDR3 DNA sequence: TGTGCCAGCACCCGGGACTCGGAAACAGATACGCAGTATTTT.

This chain joins TRBV5-1 and TRBJ1-4; tentative D call: TRBD1 (5 bases). Deletions cut 4 bases from V and 2 bases from J, with 15 bases between. Germline V gives CDR1 SGHRS, CDR2 YFSETQ. CDR3 length: 16 residues. CDR3 nucleotides: TGCGCCAGCAGCCGACAAGCTCGACAGACTAATGAAAAACTGTTTTTT. Encoded protein: CASSRQARQTNEKLFF.

The chain is built from TRBV19 and TRBJ2-1; 11 nucleotides agree with TRBD2. The germline CDR1 and CDR2 sequences are LNHDA and SQIVND (reference sequence). Trimming removed 6 bases from V and 0 bases from J; junction bases left unmatched: 7. The CDR3 has 17 residues. CDR3 sequence: CASREASGRHSYNEQFF. The DNA for the CDR3 is TGTGCCAGTAGAGAGGCTAGCGGGAGGCACTCCTACAATGAGCAGTTCTTC.

J is TRBJ2-1 and V is TRBV6-4; 12 bases agree with TRBD2. V gave up 6 bases and J gave up 8 bases; unmatched junction bases: 5. The CDR3 is 14 amino acids. Germline CDR1 MRHNA, CDR2 SNTAGT. CDR3 sequence (DNA): TGTGCCAGCAGCGGGACTAGCGGGCTGGATGAGCAGTTCTTC. Its protein product is CASSGTSGLDEQFF.

This chain links TRBV2 with TRBJ1-3; D is possibly TRBD1 (5 bases). Germline assignment: CDR1 SNHLY and CDR2 FYNNEI. Trimming left V 5 bases short and J 0 bases short, with 11 bases between. CDR3 length: 15 amino acids. The chain's CDR3 is CASSSRGGSGNTIYF. The DNA of the CDR3 is TGTGCCAGCAGTTCCCGGGGGGGCTCTGGAAACACCATATATTTT.

Regarding this clone: Distinct nucleotide sequences in the sample also encode this CDR3. The chain carries TRBV6-5 and TRBJ1-5; tentatively, D is TRBD1 (5 bases). The V end was cut by 2 bases, the J end by 7 bases, with 12 bases between. The CDR3 runs 14 residues. Germline CDR1 reads MNHEY; CDR2 reads SVGAGI. CDR3 in amino acids: CASSYLGGGQPQHF. CDR3 in DNA: TGTGCCAGCAGTTACCTGGGGGGTGGGCAGCCCCAGCATTTT.

This sequence joins TRBV5-6 and TRBJ2-7, with 8 bases identical to TRBD2. J gave up 0 bases and V 5 bases, and 7 bases lay outside the gene matches. Germline assignment: CDR1 SGHDT and CDR2 YYEEEE. This CDR3 has 15 residues. The CDR3 loop reads CASSLAGLSSYEQYF. The CDR3 bases are TGTGCCAGCAGTCTAGCGGGTCTAAGCTCCTACGAGCAGTACTTC.

This clone was picked up one time. The V gene is TRBV7-9, the J gene TRBJ2-7; tentative D call: TRBD1 (6 bases). V dropped 4 bases and J dropped 6 bases, with 19 bases sitting between them. In germline, CDR1 is SEHNR, CDR2 FQNEAQ (reference sequence). The CDR3 has 15 amino acids. This CDR3 reads CASSSRVTGHGEQYF. CDR3 DNA sequence: TGTGCCAGCAGCTCCAGGGTTACAGGGCATGGCGAGCAGTACTTC.

J is TRBJ2-1 and V is TRBV2; D remains unclear. The CDR3 totals 13 residues. V lost 9 bases and J 4 bases, leaving 13 bases between the germline ends. CDR1 is SNHLY, CDR2 FYNNEI, per germline. This chain's CDR3 is CARSKTTYNEQFF. The DNA of the CDR3 is TGTGCCAGGTCAAAGACGACATACAATGAGCAGTTCTTC.